The rows below give T cell receptor beta chains drawn from one sample of a study of blood T cell repertoires in COVID-19. Assay used: immunoSEQ multiplex PCR; TCRdb lists only in-frame clones, some missing. This sample has under 450,000 clones, with less than 90% found just once. Material: peripheral blood. The receptors were sampled from a woman aged 60-75 years with COVID-19, enrolled during active disease. Each CDR3 is given with its conserved first and last residue. Fields, in order: CDR3 protein, CDR3 DNA, V gene, J gene, clone size, D gene. D genes are given only for firm matches. Size values are once, few and many counts, or a class for expanded clones, and some rows have none.

cdr3_aa: CASSPSGFYYNEQFF; cdr3_nt: TGTGCCAGCTCACCCTCAGGGTTTTACTACAATGAGCAGTTCTTC; v_call: TRBV18; j_call: TRBJ2-1; clone_size: NA; d_call: NA
cdr3_aa: CASSLGGHISEAFF; cdr3_nt: TGTGCCAGCAGCTTGGGAGGACATATTTCTGAAGCTTTCTTT; v_call: TRBV5-8; j_call: TRBJ1-1; clone_size: NA; d_call: NA
cdr3_aa: CASSISSTYGYTF; cdr3_nt: TGTGCCAGTAGTATCAGTTCCACCTATGGCTACACCTTC; v_call: TRBV19; j_call: TRBJ1-2; clone_size: NA; d_call: NA
cdr3_aa: CASSLEWEQYF; cdr3_nt: TGTGCCAGCAGCTTGGAGTGGGAGCAGTACTTC; v_call: TRBV7-9; j_call: TRBJ2-7; clone_size: NA; d_call: NA
cdr3_aa: CASSPLRRDEQYF; cdr3_nt: TGTGCCAGCAGTCCTCTGCGGAGGGACGAGCAGTACTTC; v_call: TRBV12-3/TRBV12-4; j_call: TRBJ2-7; clone_size: NA; d_call: NA
cdr3_aa: CASSLGSYNEQFF; cdr3_nt: TGTGCCAGCAGTTTAGGCAGCTACAATGAGCAGTTCTTC; v_call: TRBV12-3/TRBV12-4; j_call: TRBJ2-1; clone_size: NA; d_call: NA
cdr3_aa: CASTDPNGGTEQFF; cdr3_nt: TGTGCCAGCACCGACCCCAACGGGGGTACTGAGCAGTTCTTC; v_call: TRBV5-6; j_call: TRBJ2-1; clone_size: NA; d_call: NA
cdr3_aa: CASSFGTGAEYRTEAFF; cdr3_nt: TGCGCCAGCAGCTTTGGGACAGGGGCGGAGTACAGGACTGAAGCTTTCTTT; v_call: TRBV5-1; j_call: TRBJ1-1; clone_size: once; d_call: TRBD1
cdr3_aa: CASSLTLGDRNYGYTF; cdr3_nt: TGTGCCAGCAGCTTAACGCTGGGGGACAGGAACTATGGCTACACCTTC; v_call: TRBV7-2; j_call: TRBJ1-2; clone_size: NA; d_call: TRBD1
cdr3_aa: CASGLGGQQYF; cdr3_nt: TGTGCTAGTGGTTTGGGTGGACAGCAGTATTTT; v_call: TRBV12-5; j_call: TRBJ2-3; clone_size: NA; d_call: NA
cdr3_aa: CASSSGAYEQYF; cdr3_nt: TGTGCCAGCAGTTCAGGTGCCTACGAGCAGTACTTC; v_call: TRBV12-3/TRBV12-4; j_call: TRBJ2-7; clone_size: NA; d_call: NA
cdr3_aa: CASMRSGDNSYEQYF; cdr3_nt: TGTGCCAGCATGCGTAGCGGGGATAACTCCTACGAGCAGTACTTC; v_call: TRBV5-6; j_call: TRBJ2-7; clone_size: NA; d_call: TRBD2
cdr3_aa: CASSLGSQNIQYF; cdr3_nt: TGTGCCAGCAGCTTAGGGAGTCAAAACATTCAGTACTTC; v_call: TRBV7-9; j_call: TRBJ2-4; clone_size: NA; d_call: NA
cdr3_aa: CASSGDRPHYGYTF; cdr3_nt: TGTGCCAGCAGCGGCGACAGGCCCCACTATGGCTACACCTTC; v_call: TRBV11-2; j_call: TRBJ1-2; clone_size: once; d_call: NA
cdr3_aa: CAWSVRLAGNEQFF; cdr3_nt: TGTGCCTGGAGTGTACGGCTAGCGGGCAATGAGCAGTTCTTC; v_call: TRBV30; j_call: TRBJ2-1; clone_size: NA; d_call: TRBD2
cdr3_aa: CASSISLWNEQFF; cdr3_nt: TGTGCCAGTAGTATTTCCCTATGGAATGAGCAGTTCTTC; v_call: TRBV19; j_call: TRBJ2-1; clone_size: once; d_call: NA
cdr3_aa: CASSTGQGGGGYTEAFF; cdr3_nt: TGCGCCAGCAGCACCGGACAGGGAGGAGGGGGTTACACTGAAGCTTTCTTT; v_call: TRBV5-1; j_call: TRBJ1-1; clone_size: NA; d_call: TRBD1
cdr3_aa: CASSLGSSGGTDTQYF; cdr3_nt: TGCGCCAGCAGCCTAGGGTCTAGCGGGGGCACAGATACGCAGTATTTT; v_call: TRBV5-1; j_call: TRBJ2-3; clone_size: NA; d_call: TRBD2
cdr3_aa: CASSPEGRSPDSPLHF; cdr3_nt: TGTGCCAGCAGCCCCGAGGGGAGGAGTCCTGATTCACCCCTCCACTTT; v_call: TRBV9; j_call: TRBJ1-6; clone_size: NA; d_call: NA
cdr3_aa: CASSPGDATNEKLFF; cdr3_nt: TGCGCCAGCAGCCCGGGGGACGCAACTAATGAAAAACTGTTTTTT; v_call: TRBV5-1; j_call: TRBJ1-4; clone_size: NA; d_call: NA
cdr3_aa: CARDRSIYGYTF; cdr3_nt: TGTGCCCGGGACAGGTCAATCTATGGCTACACCTTC; v_call: TRBV30; j_call: TRBJ1-2; clone_size: NA; d_call: TRBD1
cdr3_aa: CAISETSGAEQFF; cdr3_nt: TGTGCCATCAGTGAGACAAGCGGGGCCGAGCAGTTCTTC; v_call: TRBV10-3; j_call: TRBJ2-1; clone_size: NA; d_call: TRBD2
cdr3_aa: CASSIAGATAENTEAFF; cdr3_nt: TGTGCCAGTAGTATAGCAGGGGCGACAGCCGAGAACACTGAAGCTTTCTTT; v_call: TRBV19; j_call: TRBJ1-1; clone_size: NA; d_call: NA
cdr3_aa: CASSFIAGGYYEQYF; cdr3_nt: TGTGCCAGCAGTTTTATAGCGGGGGGTTACTACGAGCAGTACTTC; v_call: TRBV6-2/TRBV6-3; j_call: TRBJ2-7; clone_size: NA; d_call: TRBD2
cdr3_aa: CASSPQLTGRREQYF; cdr3_nt: TGTGCCAGCAGCCCACAGCTGACAGGGCGTAGAGAGCAGTACTTC; v_call: TRBV11-3; j_call: TRBJ2-7; clone_size: NA; d_call: TRBD1
cdr3_aa: CASSFLAEAFF; cdr3_nt: TGTGCCAGCAGTTTCTTGGCAGAAGCTTTCTTT; v_call: TRBV12-3/TRBV12-4; j_call: TRBJ1-1; clone_size: NA; d_call: NA
cdr3_aa: CASSDMRGNSPLHF; cdr3_nt: TGTGCCAGCAGTGATATGAGGGGGAACTCACCCCTCCACTTT; v_call: TRBV25-1; j_call: TRBJ1-6; clone_size: NA; d_call: NA
cdr3_aa: CARPLTGFATNEKLFF; cdr3_nt: TGTGCCAGGCCCCTTACAGGGTTTGCAACTAATGAAAAACTGTTTTTT; v_call: TRBV7-8; j_call: TRBJ1-4; clone_size: NA; d_call: NA
cdr3_aa: CASLGDRAYGYTF; cdr3_nt: TGTGCCAGTCTTGGGGACAGGGCCTATGGCTACACCTTC; v_call: TRBV19; j_call: TRBJ1-2; clone_size: once; d_call: TRBD1
cdr3_aa: CASIRGYTEAFF; cdr3_nt: TGTGCCAGCATTAGGGGGTACACTGAAGCTTTCTTT; v_call: TRBV2; j_call: TRBJ1-1; clone_size: NA; d_call: NA
cdr3_aa: CASSLLRTGGTDTQYF; cdr3_nt: TGTGCCAGCAGCTTACTAAGGACAGGGGGAACAGATACGCAGTATTTT; v_call: TRBV5-6; j_call: TRBJ2-3; clone_size: NA; d_call: TRBD1
cdr3_aa: CASSLGAVQETQYF; cdr3_nt: TGTGCCAGCAGCTTAGGGGCAGTTCAAGAGACCCAGTACTTC; v_call: TRBV7-6; j_call: TRBJ2-5; clone_size: NA; d_call: NA
cdr3_aa: CASVKRGPSRGDRGPRHF; cdr3_nt: TGTGCCAGCGTCAAACGAGGCCCGTCCCGGGGAGACAGGGGCCCTCGGCATTTT; v_call: TRBV28; j_call: TRBJ1-5; clone_size: NA; d_call: TRBD1
cdr3_aa: CASSEPGQARWGYTF; cdr3_nt: TGTGCCAGCAGCGAGCCGGGACAGGCCCGTTGGGGCTACACCTTC; v_call: TRBV6-2/TRBV6-3; j_call: TRBJ1-2; clone_size: NA; d_call: TRBD1
cdr3_aa: CASSVQGSNQPQHF; cdr3_nt: TGTGCCAGCAGCGTGCAGGGTAGCAATCAGCCCCAGCATTTT; v_call: TRBV7-9; j_call: TRBJ1-5; clone_size: NA; d_call: NA
cdr3_aa: CASSLDLYYEQYF; cdr3_nt: TGTGCCAGCAGCTTGGACCTCTACTACGAGCAGTACTTC; v_call: TRBV5-4; j_call: TRBJ2-7; clone_size: NA; d_call: NA
cdr3_aa: CASSFGQRNTEAFF; cdr3_nt: TGTGCCAGCAGCTTTGGACAGCGGAACACTGAAGCTTTCTTT; v_call: TRBV11-3; j_call: TRBJ1-1; clone_size: NA; d_call: NA
cdr3_aa: CASSTRRAGDSTDTQYF; cdr3_nt: TGTGCCAGCAGCACTCGCCGGGCAGGGGATAGCACAGATACGCAGTATTTT; v_call: TRBV9; j_call: TRBJ2-3; clone_size: NA; d_call: NA
cdr3_aa: CASSRHPGLSMYNEQFF; cdr3_nt: TGTGCCAGCAGCCGACATCCGGGACTATCGATGTACAATGAGCAGTTCTTC; v_call: TRBV5-6; j_call: TRBJ2-1; clone_size: NA; d_call: TRBD2
cdr3_aa: CASSLEGGSYNEQFF; cdr3_nt: TGTGCCAGCAGCTTGGAGGGAGGCTCCTACAATGAGCAGTTCTTC; v_call: TRBV5-5; j_call: TRBJ2-1; clone_size: NA; d_call: NA